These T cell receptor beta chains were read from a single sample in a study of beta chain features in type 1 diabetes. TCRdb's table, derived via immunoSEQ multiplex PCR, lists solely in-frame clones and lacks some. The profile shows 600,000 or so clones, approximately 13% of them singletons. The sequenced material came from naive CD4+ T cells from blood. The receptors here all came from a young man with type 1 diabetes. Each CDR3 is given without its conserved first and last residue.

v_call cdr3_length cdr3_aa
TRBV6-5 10 ASTLGRGGYT
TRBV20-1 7 SVGRPQH
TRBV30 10 AWGDSNYGYT
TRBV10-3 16 AISESRTAGRVTGELF
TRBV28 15 ASSLFPSGTGVGELF
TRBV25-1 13 ASSEGLSYNSPLH
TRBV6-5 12 ASGKGTGNTEAF
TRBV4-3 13 ASSQESGETGELF
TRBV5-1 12 ASSPAEGNYGYT
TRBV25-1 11 ASNTGGEDVLT
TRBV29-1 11 RSTSGAYNEQF